This T cell receptor (beta chain) was retrieved from a study of blood T cell repertoires in COVID-19. Across the whole study: The study drew acute and convalescent COVID-19 samples from the United States, Italy and Spain. PBMCs, B-cell-depleted T cells, or T cells were the source of the cDNA or gDNA that made up the material.

The CDR3 has 14 amino acids. The germline V gene has CDR1 SGHDT and CDR2 YYEEEE. V was pared by 9 bases and J by 3 bases, with 16 bases between. Study processing details: Amplified reference gene primers provided the basis for estimating nucleated cell counts. Assay used: immunoSEQ multiplex PCR; TCRdb lists only in-frame clones, some missing. V and J calls and clone size come straight from that table; D and trimming were deduced from the DNA. This table has roughly 230,000 clones, 89% appearing once. The chain is built from TRBV5-6 and TRBJ2-1; possibly TRBD2 for D (5 bases). Material for sequencing was peripheral blood. The clonotype originates from a woman aged 40 to 55 who had recovered from COVID-19. The CDR3 region is CATSSGGGYNEQFF. CDR3 nucleotide sequence: TGTGCCACCTCCTCGGGCGGAGGCTACAATGAGCAGTTCTTC. Based on the CDR3 plus reference TRBV5-6 and TRBJ2-1, the full variable domain is DAGVTQSPTHLIKTRGQQVTLRCSPKSGHDTVSWYQQALGQGPQFIFQYYEEEERQRGNFPDRFSGHQFPNYSSELNVNALLLGDSALYLCATSSGGGYNEQFFGPGTRLTVL.